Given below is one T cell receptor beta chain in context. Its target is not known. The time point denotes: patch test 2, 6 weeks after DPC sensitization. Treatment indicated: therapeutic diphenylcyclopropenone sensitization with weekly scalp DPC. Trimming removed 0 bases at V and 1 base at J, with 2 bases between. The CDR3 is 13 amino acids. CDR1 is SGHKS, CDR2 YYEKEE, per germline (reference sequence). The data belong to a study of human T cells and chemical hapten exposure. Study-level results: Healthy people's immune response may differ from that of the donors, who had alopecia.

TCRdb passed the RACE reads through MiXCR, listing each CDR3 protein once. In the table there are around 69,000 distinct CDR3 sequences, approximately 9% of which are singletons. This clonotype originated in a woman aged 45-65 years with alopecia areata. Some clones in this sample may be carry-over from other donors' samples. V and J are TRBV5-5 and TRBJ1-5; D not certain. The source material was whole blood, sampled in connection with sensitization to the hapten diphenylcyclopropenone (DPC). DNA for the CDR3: TGTGCCAGCAGCTTGGCCAGCAATCAGCCCCAGCATTTT. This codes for CASSLASNQPQHF.